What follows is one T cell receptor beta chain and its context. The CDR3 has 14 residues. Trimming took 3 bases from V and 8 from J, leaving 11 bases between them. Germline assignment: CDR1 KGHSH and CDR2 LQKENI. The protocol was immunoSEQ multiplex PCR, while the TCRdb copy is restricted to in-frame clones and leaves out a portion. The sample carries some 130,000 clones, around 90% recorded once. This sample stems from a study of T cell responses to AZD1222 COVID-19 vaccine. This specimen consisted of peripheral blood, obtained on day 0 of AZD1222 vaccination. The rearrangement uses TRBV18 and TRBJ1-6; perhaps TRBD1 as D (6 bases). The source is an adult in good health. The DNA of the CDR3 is TGTGCCAGCTCACCCGGGGGGCAGGATTCACCCCTCCACTTT. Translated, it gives CASSPGGQDSPLHF.